This TCR beta chain came from a study of cytomegalovirus exposure and HLA in healthy donors. This PCR relied on a set of 60 Vbeta primers and 13 Jbeta primers. Libraries were prepared by immunoSEQ multiplex PCR; TCRdb keeps only in-frame clonotypes and omits some of them. This sample carries 150,000 to 200,000 clones, around 82% of them seen once, and the ten largest clones take around 0.97%. Every donor was a healthy person donating bone marrow. V was clipped by 8 bases and J by 0 bases, with 5 bases between them. The CDR3 covers 11 residues. Germline CDR1 is SNHLY and CDR2 is FYNNEI. The rearrangement joins TRBV2 to TRBJ2-7; no firm D call. Sequencing was done on a sample of PBMCs. This receptor was taken from a man aged 30-40 years in good health and CMV-seronegative. The CDR3 bases are TGTGCCAGCTTTCTCTCCTACGAGCAGTACTTC. Protein: CASFLSYEQYF.